This TCR beta chain was captured in a study of blood T cell repertoires in COVID-19. Study at large: The samples span acute and convalescent COVID-19 from the United States, Italy and Spain. Sample material is recorded as cDNA or gDNA derived from T cells, B-cell-depleted T cells, or PBMCs.

Germline V lookup: CDR1 SGDLS, CDR2 YYNGEE. The CDR3 loop spans 16 amino acids. Trimming shortened V by 4 bases and J by 0 bases, and 13 bases separated the two germline ends. In the authors' methods: Estimation of nucleated cell counts relied on the amplification of reference gene primers. The repertoire was sequenced with immunoSEQ multiplex PCR; TCRdb's copy has only in-frame clones and lacks some. The DNA was the basis for D and trimming; V, J and clone size are from that table. The sample consists of about 270,000 clones, about 83% of them appearing once. The rearrangement joins TRBV9 to TRBJ2-2; D might be TRBD2 (6 bases). The specimen sequenced was peripheral blood. The sequence was collected from a man at least 80 years old with acute or convalescent COVID-19. For the CDR3, the DNA is TGTGCCAGCAGCTTCGGACGGGGGTCGAACACCGGGGAGCTGTTTTTT. Protein sequence: CASSFGRGSNTGELFF.